Listed below are T cell receptor beta chains from one sample, sequenced in a study of blood T cell repertoires in COVID-19. Repertoires were generated with immunoSEQ multiplex PCR, while TCRdb's copy carries only in-frame clones and drops some. Of 240,000 or so clones listed, 70% to 85% are singletons. The sequencing sample was made of peripheral blood. The receptors were gathered from a woman at least 80 years old with acute or convalescent COVID-19. The CDR3 runs from the conserved cysteine through the conserved F or W. The order of the fields is clone size, J gene, V gene, D gene, CDR3 DNA, CDR3 protein. A D gene is named only where the DNA matches it firmly. Not every row has a clone size; where given, it reads once, few, many or a size class.

size: .
J: TRBJ2-3
V: TRBV18
D: TRBD1
DNA: TGTGCCAGCTCACCATCCCCGGGACAGGGTGCAGATACGCAGTATTTT
CDR3: CASSPSPGQGADTQYF

size: once
J: TRBJ1-1
V: TRBV3-1/TRBV3-2
D: .
DNA: TGTGCCAGCAGCCGCCGGGGGGGGGACACTGAAGCTTTCTTT
CDR3: CASSRRGGDTEAFF

size: .
J: TRBJ1-4
V: TRBV5-6
D: .
DNA: TGTGCCAGCAGCTTGGGAGGGGCCCAGGGGGAAAAACTGTTTTTT
CDR3: CASSLGGAQGEKLFF

size: .
J: TRBJ2-3
V: TRBV7-9
D: TRBD2
DNA: TGTGCCAGCGAAAGAGCGGGAGTACGCACAGATACGCAGTATTTT
CDR3: CASERAGVRTDTQYF

size: .
J: TRBJ1-2
V: TRBV19
D: TRBD1
DNA: TGTGCCAGACCCAGAAAGGGACAGGGGAAATGGAGCTATGGCTACACCTTC
CDR3: CARPRKGQGKWSYGYTF

size: .
J: TRBJ2-1
V: TRBV18
D: .
DNA: TGTGCCAGCTCAAAGATCTCGGGAGTGAGCTCCTACAATGAGCAGTTCTTC
CDR3: CASSKISGVSSYNEQFF

size: .
J: TRBJ2-2
V: TRBV2
D: TRBD1
DNA: TGTGCCAGCAGTGACGGACAGGGCGACACCGGGGAGCTGTTTTTT
CDR3: CASSDGQGDTGELFF

size: .
J: TRBJ2-7
V: TRBV7-8
D: TRBD1
DNA: TGTGCCAGCAGCTTACTCAGTTCAAACAGGGGTCACCCTTCCGAGCAGTACTTC
CDR3: CASSLLSSNRGHPSEQYF

size: .
J: TRBJ1-1
V: TRBV18
D: TRBD1
DNA: TGTGCCAGCTCACACTCAACAGGGGTCATGAACACTGAAGCTTTCTTT
CDR3: CASSHSTGVMNTEAFF

size: .
J: TRBJ2-5
V: TRBV30
D: TRBD2
DNA: TGTGCCTGGAGTTTAGGACTAGCGGAGACCCAGTACTTC
CDR3: CAWSLGLAETQYF